The 22 T cell receptor beta chains below all came from one sample that was sequenced in a study of immune evolution from preneoplasia to lung adenocarcinoma. Only in-frame clones appear in the TCRdb table, and some are missing; sequencing was by immunoSEQ multiplex PCR. The profile shows around 7,000 clones, 74% of them singletons. The sample consisted of FFPE atypical adenomatous hyperplasia tissue from the lung. Subset reported: atypical adenomatous hyperplasia (AAH), lung preneoplasia. The receptors stem from a donor older than 65 with lung adenocarcinoma. Some clones in this sample may be carry-over from other donors' samples.

This sequence joins TRBV18 and TRBJ2-5; 9 bases are shared with TRBD2. The CDR3 contains 18 residues. After removal of 0 bases from V and 5 bases from J, the junction contained 13 bases not matched to a gene. Germline V gene data show CDR1 as KGHSH and CDR2 as LQKENI. The CDR3 loop is CASSPPLASGDGMETQYF. The DNA of the CDR3 is TGTGCCAGCTCACCACCCCTGGCTAGCGGGGATGGGATGGAGACCCAGTACTTC.

The chain uses TRBV28 and TRBJ1-6, with TRBD1 matching 9 bases. CDR1 is MDHEN, CDR2 SYDVKM, per germline. The CDR3 runs to 14 residues. V trimming: 2 bases; J trimming: 7 bases; junction bases outside the gene matches: 0. This CDR3 reads CASSLGTGNSPLHF. CDR3 DNA: TGTGCCAGCAGTTTAGGGACAGGGAATTCACCCCTCCACTTT.

The J gene is TRBJ1-1, the V gene TRBV5-1, with no clear D. V lost 4 bases to trimming and J lost 1 base, with 8 bases between them. CDR1 and CDR2 from the germline V gene are SGHRS and YFSETQ. The CDR3 has 13 amino acids. The CDR3 sequence: CASSAEPNTEAFF. The CDR3 region has the DNA TGCGCCAGCAGCGCGGAGCCGAACACTGAAGCTTTCTTT.

The chain is built from TRBV7-9 and TRBJ1-1, with D tentatively TRBD1 (5 bases). Germline values: CDR1 SEHNR, CDR2 FQNEAQ (reference sequence). This CDR3 is built from 14 residues. Trimming removed 3 bases at V and 1 base at J, with 9 bases between. CDR3 sequence: CASSFRGRNTEAFF. In nucleotides, the CDR3 is TGTGCCAGCAGCTTTAGGGGACGGAACACTGAAGCTTTCTTT. Combining the CDR3 with reference TRBV7-9 and TRBJ1-1 gives the whole variable domain DTGVSQNPRHKITKRGQNVTFRCDPISEHNRLYWYRQTLGQGPEFLTYFQNEAQLEKSRLLSDRFSAERPKGSFSTLEIQRTEQGDSAMYLCASSFRGRNTEAFFGQGTRLTVV.

This clone has a handful of counts. The chain uses TRBV18 and TRBJ2-5; unclear D gene. Germline V gives CDR1 KGHSH, CDR2 LQKENI. Trimming pared 4 bases from V and 0 bases from J, leaving 3 bases between. CDR3 size: 12 residues. The CDR3 DNA reads as TGTGCCAGCTCACAGTACCAAGAGACCCAGTACTTC. Protein sequence: CASSQYQETQYF. Filled out from reference TRBV18 and TRBJ2-5, the complete variable domain reads NAGVMQNPRHLVRRRGQEARLRCSPMKGHSHVYWYRQLPEEGLKFMVYLQKENIIDESGMPKERFSAEFPKEGPSILRIQQVVRGDSAAYFCASSQYQETQYFGPGTRLLVL.

This chain uses TRBV7-9 with TRBJ2-3, with TRBD2 as a possible D gene (6 bases). The CDR3 runs to 16 residues. CDR1 SEHNR and CDR2 FQNEAQ come from the germline V gene (reference sequence). V was trimmed by 5 bases and J by 5 bases, leaving 20 bases between them. Here the CDR3 DNA reads TGTGCCAGCAGCACATCAGGGCGGGGCCGTGGAGATACGCAGTATTTT. It specifies CASSTSGRGRGDTQYF. The whole variable domain, remainder taken from reference TRBV7-9 and TRBJ2-3, is DTGVSQNPRHKITKRGQNVTFRCDPISEHNRLYWYRQTLGQGPEFLTYFQNEAQLEKSRLLSDRFSAERPKGSFSTLEIQRTEQGDSAMYLCASSTSGRGRGDTQYFGPGTRLTVL.

CDR3 sequence: CASSPTSGVYNEQFF. The CDR3, as DNA: TGTGCCAGCAGCCCCACTAGCGGGGTCTACAATGAGCAGTTCTTC. The chain recombines TRBV9 with TRBJ2-1, with TRBD2 matching over 10 bases. The CDR3 totals 15 residues. Looked up from germline, CDR1 is SGDLS and CDR2 is YYNGEE. V lost 4 bases and J lost 3; bases outside the gene matches: 4.

In its sample, this clone was seen a few times. The rearrangement links TRBV27 to TRBJ1-6; TRBD1 matches at 7 bases. J gave up 8 bases and V 3 bases, and 1 base lay outside the gene matches. CDR3 length: 13 amino acids. Germline V gene sequence: CDR1 MNHEY, CDR2 SMNVEV (reference sequence). CDR3 residues: CASSFDRDSPLHF. As DNA, the CDR3 is TGTGCCAGCAGTTTCGACAGGGATTCACCCCTCCACTTT.

J is TRBJ1-3 and V is TRBV10-2, with TRBD1 identical over 8 bases. The V segment lost 5 bases and the J segment 0 bases; nucleotides outside the gene matches: 6. The germline V gene has CDR1 WSHSY and CDR2 SAAADI. The CDR3 loop spans 16 amino acids. The CDR3 sequence is CASSRGTGFSGNTIYF. CDR3 nucleotide sequence: TGCGCCAGCAGTCGCGGGACAGGCTTCTCTGGAAACACCATATATTTT.

This clone was detected once. The chain uses TRBV30 and TRBJ2-5, with unresolved D. This CDR3 region has 13 residues. V lost 0 bases to trimming and J lost 5 bases, with 10 bases between them. Germline V CDR1 and CDR2: GTSNPN, SVGIG (reference sequence). CDR3 nucleotide sequence: TGTGCCTGGAGTGTTCTGGGCACCGAGACCCAGTACTTC. Translating gives CAWSVLGTETQYF.

This chain connects TRBV28 to TRBJ2-5; 7 bases are shared with TRBD1. Germline CDR1 is MDHEN and CDR2 is SYDVKM. V trimming: 6 bases; J trimming: 2 bases; junction bases outside the gene matches: 3. This CDR3 spans 13 amino acids. CDR3 sequence reads: CASRPGQQETQYF. The CDR3 bases are TGTGCCAGCAGGCCGGGACAGCAAGAGACCCAGTACTTC.

The chain links TRBV4-1 to TRBJ2-7, with D unresolved. The length of the CDR3 is 12 residues. Trimming cost V 2 bases and J 7 bases, with 9 bases left between them. Germline V gene lookup returns CDR1 MGHRA and CDR2 YSYEKL. The CDR3 coding sequence is TGCGCCAGCAGCCAAATTGCAGAGGAGCAGTACTTC. Translating gives CASSQIAEEQYF.

The chain couples TRBV5-1 to TRBJ1-5; D gene unclear. The CDR3 runs to 13 residues. CDR1 and CDR2 from the germline V gene are SGHRS and YFSETQ. The V and J ends lost 0 bases and 1 base respectively, with 2 bases between them. As DNA, the CDR3 is TGCGCCAGCAGCTTGGGGAGCAATCAGCCCCAGCATTTT. Translating gives CASSLGSNQPQHF.

This chain joins TRBV15 and TRBJ2-2; TRBD2 might be the D (6 bases). This CDR3 comprises 12 residues. V lost 11 bases to trimming and J lost 3 bases, with 10 bases between them. Germline CDR1 is LNHNV and CDR2 is YYDKDF (reference sequence). The CDR3: CAASGDTGELFF. In nucleotides, the CDR3 is TGTGCCGCTTCGGGAGACACCGGGGAGCTGTTTTTT.

The CDR3 here is CASSSTPRGGRGATNEKLFF. The DNA of the CDR3 is TGTGCCAGCAGTTCCACCCCTCGTGGGGGGCGAGGGGCAACTAATGAAAAACTGTTTTTT. V gene TRBV27 combines with J gene TRBJ1-4; possibly TRBD1 for D (6 bases). The V and J ends lost 4 bases and 0 bases respectively, with 24 bases between them. Germline CDR1 and CDR2: MNHEY and SMNVEV (reference sequence). The CDR3 runs to 20 residues.

The gene calls are TRBV5-4 and TRBJ1-4; D gene unclear. This CDR3 has 13 residues. V was clipped by 4 bases and J by 6 bases, with 10 bases between them. The germline gives CDR1 SGHNT, CDR2 YYREEE (reference sequence). In nucleotides, the CDR3 is TGTGCCAGCAGCAGCAAGGACGATGAAAAACTGTTTTTT. Its translation is CASSSKDDEKLFF.

This clone showed up just a few times. The chain couples TRBV6-6 to TRBJ2-7; 7 bases agree with TRBD1. The junction had 4 bases not matched to a gene; V was cut back by 5 bases and J by 3 bases. The CDR3 loop spans 13 amino acids. Germline V gene sequence: CDR1 MNHNY, CDR2 SVGAGI (reference sequence). DNA of the CDR3: TGTGCCAGCAGTCCGACAGGGTACTACGAGCAGTACTTC. This gives the protein CASSPTGYYEQYF.

This clone has more than one count but fewer than ten. V gene TRBV30 combines with J gene TRBJ1-5; the D is unclear. Germline lookup yields CDR1 GTSNPN and CDR2 SVGIG (reference sequence). V shed 3 bases and J shed 5 bases, with 14 bases lying between them. The CDR3 covers 14 residues. The CDR3 DNA is TGTGCCTGGAGCCTAAGGGCTGGCTATCAGCCCCAGCATTTT. It encodes CAWSLRAGYQPQHF.

This chain connects TRBV15 to TRBJ2-1; 9 bases match TRBD2. CDR3 length equals 14 residues. The germline CDR1 and CDR2 sequences are LNHNV and YYDKDF (reference sequence). Unmatched junction bases numbered 4, after V lost 7 bases and J lost 3 bases. This CDR3 is CATKSSGDYNEQFF. The CDR3 coding sequence is TGTGCCACCAAGTCTAGCGGGGACTACAATGAGCAGTTCTTC.

The chain carries TRBV28 and TRBJ2-7; D not certain. Trimming left V 5 bases short and J 1 base short, with 12 bases between. Germline V gives CDR1 MDHEN, CDR2 SYDVKM. The CDR3 length is 14 residues. The CDR3 nucleotides read TGTGCCAGCAGTGCGTCACCTGGATCCTACGAGCAGTACTTC. The encoded protein is CASSASPGSYEQYF.

The chain links TRBV5-4 to TRBJ1-1; D call uncertain. This CDR3 comprises 14 residues. CDR1 and CDR2 from the germline V gene are SGHNT and YYREEE (reference sequence). With 0 bases removed from V and 0 bases from J, the gap between germline ends came to 6 bases. CDR3 DNA sequence: TGTGCCAGCAGCTTGGAGCATATGAACACTGAAGCTTTCTTT. It yields the protein CASSLEHMNTEAFF.

The rearrangement uses TRBV19 and TRBJ2-7; possibly TRBD1 for D (6 bases). The CDR3 loop spans 14 amino acids. Germline CDR1 and CDR2: LNHDA and SQIVND (reference sequence). The V gene lost 5 bases and the J gene lost 3 bases, with 14 bases spanning the gap. The DNA of the CDR3 is TGTGCCAGTAGTCCGGGGACATTTTACTACGAGCAGTACTTC. Encoded protein: CASSPGTFYYEQYF. Together with reference TRBV19 and TRBJ2-7, the CDR3 gives the full variable domain: DGGITQSPKYLFRKEGQNVTLSCEQNLNHDAMYWYRQDPGQGLRLIYYSQIVNDFQKGDIAEGYSVSREKKESFPLTVTSAQKNPTAFYLCASSPGTFYYEQYFGPGTRLTVT.